This TCR beta chain was identified in a study of PD-1 blockade in classical Hodgkin lymphoma (dated by TCRdb to about 2020). Study-wide context: Nivolumab dosing was 3 mg/kg intravenously every 2 weeks, continuing until either disease progression or unacceptable toxicity. A peripheral blood immune signature of response to PD-1 blockade in classical Hodgkin lymphoma was defined using TCR beta sequencing and CyTOF.

Genomic DNA was isolated using the Qiagen DNeasy kit from unsorted PBMCs as well as from negatively selected CD4+ and CD8+ fractions. TCR beta CDR3 regions were amplified by immunoSEQ multiplex PCR using primers annealing to V and J segments. A synthetic immune receptor repertoire was used to minimize amplification bias, and any remaining bias was removed computationally after sequencing. On the study's bioinformatics: Repertoire diversity was quantified as the Shannon entropy index using custom Python scripts. Unsorted, CD4+ and CD8+ repertoires were examined separately, except in combined analyses, for which CD4+ and CD8+ sequences were merged in silico. A clone counted as expanded when the clone's frequency after treatment rose at least 2-fold relative to C1D1, and clones undetected at baseline were given a pseudocount of 0.5. Clones with 0 or 1 copy at C1D1 were defined as singleton clones, while clones with 2 or more copies were defined as non-singleton clones. Clones expanded in unsorted samples were labelled as CD4+, CD8+ or unknown by matching protein sequences in sorted samples from the same patient. Wilcoxon tests on paired samples were used to test diversity changes from C1D1 to C4D1. Here the immuneACCESS table is served through TCRdb, limited to in-frame sequences with V and J called. Missing clones are a known gap in these copies; in checked studies unresolved V genes cover under half, and the rest lacks a known reason. V and J calls plus clone size are reproduced from that table; the DNA served to infer D and trimming. Across this sample there are about 98,000 clones, with just under 95% seen only once. The top ten hold 2.8% of the sample.

In the paper's terms, the time point label means: cycle 1 day 1 (C1D1), immediately before nivolumab initiation. Every trial patient had relapsed following autologous stem cell transplantation, and prior brentuximab vedotin exposure was what differed among cohorts A, B and C. The trial cohort comprised 60 or so patients with relapsed/refractory classical Hodgkin lymphoma whose best overall responses were complete response, partial response or progressive disease. In the multi-cohort phase II CheckMate 205 trial, trial patients received single-agent nivolumab. Best overall response was determined by an independent review committee according to the 2007 International Working Group response criteria. Trial PBMCs were collected immediately before nivolumab initiation (C1D1) and during therapy at cycle 2 day 1 and cycle 4 day 1. After peripheral blood was drawn into 8 mL Vacutainer Cell Preparation Tubes, PBMCs were isolated by centrifugation and then cryopreserved.

Study-wide conclusions, independent of this receptor: The study was restricted to a single clinical trial cohort, and the causes of repertoire differences, possibly disease activity or prior therapy, were left undefined. Newly diagnosed patients were reported to have lower baseline TCR diversity than healthy donors, and relapsed/refractory patients were reported to have lower baseline TCR diversity still. Baseline diversity similar to that of newly diagnosed patients was observed in trial patients achieving complete response, whereas significantly lower diversity was observed in partial responders and progressors. CD4+ but not CD8+ TCR diversity rose significantly by C4D1 (p=0.0027 vs p=0.16), most apparent in complete responders (p=0.02). Lower diversity was seen in patients whose nivolumab began less than 1 year after ASCT, and these patients were left out of later analyses so that immune reconstitution would not confound the results.

The germline V end is reduced by 6 bases and the J end by 2 bases; junction bases left unmatched: 7. Based on the germline V gene, the CDR1 and CDR2 sequences are MDHEN and SYDVKM. Reading from cysteine to phenylalanine, the CDR3 counts 14 amino acids. The sequence is cut down to CDR3 DNA, 42 bases in frame from base 1. As concerns this clone: Its specific antigen is unknown. One base away there is no much larger clone; base qualities are not given.

The receptor was isolated from a human donor with classical Hodgkin lymphoma. The chain links TRBV28 with TRBJ2-7, and 7 junction bases match TRBD2. The material sequenced was peripheral blood mononuclear cells (PBMCs), taken at baseline. The DNA sequence follows: TGTGCCAGCAGCGCGGCGGGAGTCCCCTACGAGCAGTACTTC. Its protein product is CASSAAGVPYEQYF.